This passage covers 27 T cell receptor beta chains from one sample sequenced in a study of graft-versus-host responses after intestinal transplantation. Plates contained approximately 200,000 CFSE-labeled responder cells and approximately 200,000 irradiated, violet-dye-labeled stimulator cells. The table came from immunoSEQ multiplex PCR; TCRdb's copy has only in-frame clones and leaves some out. Of 10,000 to 15,000 clones in the sample, about a third are singletons; the top ten hold around 3%. Material: alloreactive CD8+ T cells from a mixed lymphocyte reaction culture, obtained before intestinal transplant. The subset denotes: CFSE-low proliferating T cells sorted from roughly six-day pre-transplant mixed lymphocyte reaction (GvH or HvG direction). These receptor sequences come from a human patient who received an intestinal transplant.

The chain couples TRBV21-1 to TRBJ2-5; the D call in the table, TRBD1, was not verified against the DNA. TRBV21-1 is flagged as a pseudogene. There are 16 residues in the CDR3. In DNA form, the CDR3 reads TGTGCCATTCGTCTGGCCCGGGGACAAAACCCGGAGACCCAGTACTTC. This translates into CAIRLARGQNPETQYF.

The chain recombines TRBV30 with TRBJ1-2; no clear D. The CDR3 length is 13 residues. Per the germline V gene, CDR1 is GTSNPN and CDR2 is SVGIG (reference sequence). V was clipped by 1 base and J by 0 bases, with 6 bases between them. CDR3: CAWSAGTNYGYTF. The CDR3 nucleotides read TGTGCCTGGAGTGCCGGAACTAACTATGGCTACACCTTC.

The chain combines TRBV2 with TRBJ1-1; D gene unclear. The germline V and J ends were trimmed by 9 bases and 5 bases, with 19 bases remaining between them. Germline V CDR1 and CDR2: SNHLY, FYNNEI. The length of the CDR3 is 14 residues. The CDR3, as DNA: TGTGCCAGTCTTATTGGACGTTCGGGTACTGAAGCTTTCTTT. Translated, it gives CASLIGRSGTEAFF.

This clone appeared a few times. This chain connects TRBV7-8 to TRBJ1-2; D unclear. Per germline, CDR1 SGHVS and CDR2 FQNEAQ. The V and J ends lost 2 bases and 3 bases respectively, with 28 bases between them. CDR3 size: 20 residues. The CDR3 DNA reads TGTGCCAGCAGCTTAAATGTATTGAGGCAGCCAACCCCTTTCGACTATGGCTACACCTTC. Its protein is CASSLNVLRQPTPFDYGYTF.

This clone occurred a few times. The CDR3 reads CASSPQGYEQYF. The CDR3 DNA is TGTGCCAGCAGCCCCCAGGGTTACGAGCAGTACTTC. The chain carries TRBV14 and TRBJ2-7, with TRBD1 as a possible D gene (5 bases). The CDR3 runs 12 residues. The V end lost 4 bases, the J end lost 4 bases, and 8 bases lay between the germline ends. CDR1 SGHDN and CDR2 FVKESK come from the germline V gene. Complete variable domain (other parts from reference TRBV14 and TRBJ2-7): EAGVTQFPSHSVIEKGQTVTLRCDPISGHDNLYWYRRVMGKEIKFLLHFVKESKQDESGMPNNRFLAERTGGTYSTLKVQPAELEDSGVYFCASSPQGYEQYFGPGTRLTVT.

The CDR3 DNA reads TGTGCCAAAGGGGGCCCGGGCACCGGGGAGCTGTTTTTT. Translation gives CAKGGPGTGELFF. V is TRBV2 and J is TRBJ2-2; 7 nucleotides match TRBD1. Unmatched junction bases numbered 6, after V lost 10 bases and J lost 4 bases. This CDR3 contains 13 residues. Germline values: CDR1 SNHLY, CDR2 FYNNEI. The full variable domain, rest sourced from reference TRBV2 and TRBJ2-2, is EPEVTQTPSHQVTQMGQEVILRCVPISNHLYFYWYRQILGQKVEFLVSFYNNEISEKSEIFDDQFSVERPDGSNFTLKIRSTKLEDSAMYFCAKGGPGTGELFFGEGSRLTVL.

The rearrangement uses TRBV14 and TRBJ1-2, with TRBD1 as a possible D gene (6 bases). Germline V gene sequence: CDR1 SGHDN, CDR2 FVKESK. This CDR3 is 16 amino acids long. Trimming removed 0 bases from V and 8 bases from J, with 19 bases in between. The CDR3 here is CASSQESGWDISGYTF. CDR3 in DNA: TGTGCCAGCAGCCAAGAAAGTGGATGGGACATTTCCGGCTACACCTTC. Full variable domain (remainder filled in from reference TRBV14 and TRBJ1-2): EAGVTQFPSHSVIEKGQTVTLRCDPISGHDNLYWYRRVMGKEIKFLLHFVKESKQDESGMPNNRFLAERTGGTYSTLKVQPAELEDSGVYFCASSQESGWDISGYTFGSGTRLTVV.

V usage is TRBV19 and J usage is TRBJ2-3; 7 bases line up with TRBD2. CDR1 and CDR2 from the germline V gene are LNHDA and SQIVND (reference sequence). Losses at the gene ends were 1 base for V and 3 bases for J; bases not matched to a gene: 1. This CDR3 is built from 14 residues. DNA for the CDR3: TGTGCCAGTAGTATAGCGGGAGGAACAGATACGCAGTATTTT. Translating it yields CASSIAGGTDTQYF.

J is TRBJ2-7 and V is TRBV11-2; 10 bases line up with TRBD2. V was pared by 5 bases and J by 0 bases, with 10 bases of the junction left unmatched. Germline values: CDR1 SGHAT, CDR2 FQNNGV. CDR3 length: 17 amino acids. The CDR3 DNA is TGTGCCAGCAGCCAAGATGTCCGACTAGCGGGCTCCTACGAGCAGTACTTC. It specifies CASSQDVRLAGSYEQYF.

This clone was detected a few times. The V gene is TRBV11-2, the J gene TRBJ1-5; no clear D gene. V lost 8 bases, J lost 0 bases, and 11 bases lay in between. Germline CDR1 SGHAT, CDR2 FQNNGV. This CDR3 spans 14 amino acids. CDR3 in amino acids: CASALGSSNQPQHF. CDR3 DNA: TGTGCCAGCGCTTTGGGGTCTAGCAATCAGCCCCAGCATTTT.

This chain connects TRBV5-8 to TRBJ2-7, with D tentatively TRBD1 (6 bases). With 2 bases removed from V and 0 bases from J, the gap between germline ends came to 15 bases. This CDR3 comprises 16 residues. Germline V gene data show CDR1 as SGHTS and CDR2 as YDEGEE. CDR3 nucleotide sequence: TGTGCCAGCAGCTTCCTTACAGGGCTCAGCTCCTACGAGCAGTACTTC. Its translation is CASSFLTGLSSYEQYF. Filled out from reference TRBV5-8 and TRBJ2-7, the complete variable domain reads EAGVTQSPTHLIKTRGQQATLRCSPISGHTSVYWYQQALGLGLQFLLWYDEGEERNRGNFPPRFSGRQFPNYSSELNVNALELEDSALYLCASSFLTGLSSYEQYFGPGTRLTVT.

This chain links TRBV5-1 with TRBJ2-3, with 8 bases lining up with TRBD2. With V trimmed by 0 bases and J by 7 bases, 7 bases remained unmatched. Looked up from germline, CDR1 is SGHRS and CDR2 is YFSETQ. There are 15 residues in the CDR3. The CDR3 reads CASSLVPAGAYTQYF. The CDR3 coding sequence is TGCGCCAGCAGCTTGGTTCCAGCGGGAGCTTATACGCAGTATTTT.

This chain joins TRBV15 and TRBJ2-3; possibly TRBD1 for D (5 bases). From germline, CDR1 is LNHNV and CDR2 YYDKDF (reference sequence). Trimming shortened V by 0 bases and J by 10 bases, and 17 bases separated the two germline ends. The CDR3 totals 15 residues. DNA of the CDR3: TGTGCCACCAGCAGAGATGAAAGACCTCGCAGGGCGCAGTATTTT. It translates to CATSRDERPRRAQYF. Full variable domain (missing parts from reference TRBV15 and TRBJ2-3): DAMVIQNPRYQVTQFGKPVTLSCSQTLNHNVMYWYQQKSSQAPKLLFHYYDKDFNNEADTPDNFQSRRPNTSFCFLDIRSPGLGDTAMYLCATSRDERPRRAQYFGPGTRLTVL.

The chain couples TRBV11-2 to TRBJ2-5; TRBD2 aligns across 14 bases. This CDR3 has 16 amino acids. CDR1 is SGHAT and CDR2 is FQNNGV in the germline V gene. With V trimmed by 5 bases and J by 5 bases, 7 bases remained unmatched. This CDR3 reads CASSLGLAGVWETQYF. The CDR3 nucleotides are TGTGCCAGCAGCCTGGGACTAGCGGGAGTGTGGGAGACCCAGTACTTC.

The chain has TRBV5-8 and TRBJ2-1, with D perhaps matching TRBD2 (5 bases). Germline loops: CDR1 SGHTS, CDR2 YDEGEE. The CDR3 length is 12 residues. V shed 4 bases and J shed 5 bases, with 7 bases lying between them. In DNA, the CDR3 is TGTGCCAGCAGCGAGGGTAACAATGAGCAGTTCTTC. Translation gives CASSEGNNEQFF.

This clone is medium-sized. This rearrangement joins TRBV4-1 to TRBJ2-7, with D possibly matching TRBD2 (6 bases). V dropped 0 bases and J dropped 6 bases, with 12 bases sitting between them. The length of the CDR3 is 14 residues. Germline V gene lookup returns CDR1 MGHRA and CDR2 YSYEKL. CDR3 DNA sequence: TGCGCCAGCAGCCAAGAGGGACTCTCCCCCGAGCAGTACTTC. Translating it yields CASSQEGLSPEQYF.

Remarks on this clone: The same CDR3 arises from other DNA sequences in this sample as well. The rearrangement links TRBV7-9 to TRBJ1-1, with D unresolved. The V end lost 4 bases, the J end lost 5 bases, and 5 bases lay between the germline ends. Germline values: CDR1 SEHNR, CDR2 FQNEAQ (reference sequence). This CDR3 region has 11 residues. Here the CDR3 reads CASSSNTEAFF. The CDR3, as DNA: TGTGCCAGCAGCTCAAATACTGAAGCTTTCTTT.

This clone is classed as medium-sized. CDR3 amino acids: CASSETGWLASYTF. CDR3 bases: TGTGCCAGTAGTGAGACAGGCTGGTTGGCAAGCTACACCTTC. The V gene is TRBV19, the J gene TRBJ1-2; D perhaps matches TRBD1 (6 bases). V was shortened by 5 bases and J by 9 bases, with 19 bases between the two germline ends. This CDR3 comprises 14 residues. Germline values: CDR1 LNHDA, CDR2 SQIVND (reference sequence).

The chain combines TRBV27 with TRBJ1-1; TRBD1 is a possible D gene (6 bases). In germline, CDR1 is MNHEY, CDR2 SMNVEV (reference sequence). Trimming shortened V by 3 bases and J by 4 bases, and 18 bases separated the two germline ends. The CDR3 is made up of 16 amino acids. The CDR3 coding sequence is TGTGCCAGCAGTTTGTCCGAAGCTTGGGGGGCCACTGAAGCTTTCTTT. Protein sequence: CASSLSEAWGATEAFF.

This clone qualifies as medium-sized. The chain links TRBV11-3 to TRBJ2-1, with TRBD2 as a possible D gene (5 bases). The length of the CDR3 is 13 residues. V was pared by 2 bases and J by 4 bases, with 6 bases between. Germline lookup yields CDR1 SGHNT and CDR2 YENEEA. The CDR3 DNA sequence: TGTGCCAGCAGCTTACGGGGTTACAATGAGCAGTTCTTC. Residues: CASSLRGYNEQFF.

In this sample, this clone turned up a few times. The CDR3: CASSQSGSTEAFF. The CDR3 nucleotides are TGTGCCAGCAGCCAATCCGGGAGCACTGAAGCTTTCTTT. The chain carries TRBV5-8 and TRBJ1-1, with D unresolved. The CDR3 contains 13 residues. The germline CDR1 and CDR2 sequences are SGHTS and YDEGEE. V lost 4 bases to trimming and J lost 4 bases, with 11 bases between them.

The rearrangement joins TRBV19 to TRBJ1-1, with 7 bases aligning to TRBD1. Germline CDR1 and CDR2: LNHDA and SQIVND (reference sequence). Trimming at V came to 5 bases and at J to 3 bases, leaving 6 bases not matched to a gene. The CDR3 sequence is 14 residues long. The CDR3 coding sequence is TGTGCCAGTAGTGCCGGGACAGATTACACTGAAGCTTTCTTT. It specifies CASSAGTDYTEAFF.

The chain uses TRBV28 and TRBJ2-7; TRBD2 might be the D (6 bases). Germline V gives CDR1 MDHEN, CDR2 SYDVKM. The CDR3 totals 15 residues. Deletions cut 7 bases from V and 1 base from J, with 17 bases between. The DNA for the CDR3 is TGTGCCAGCACCACTTATAGCGGAGGTTCCTACGAGCAGTACTTC. Protein product: CASTTYSGGSYEQYF.

This clone has more than one count but fewer than ten. The CDR3 loop reads CASSLALYEQYF. The DNA for the CDR3 is TGTGCCAGCAGTTTGGCCCTCTACGAGCAGTACTTC. The V and J genes are TRBV28 and TRBJ2-7; D ambiguous. CDR3 length: 12 residues. CDR1 MDHEN and CDR2 SYDVKM come from the germline V gene. The V and J ends lost 3 bases and 3 bases respectively, with 6 bases between them.

This clone is classed as medium-sized. V is TRBV19 and J is TRBJ2-7; 7 positions match TRBD1. J lost 3 bases, V lost 9 bases, and 2 bases had no gene match. There are 11 residues in the CDR3. CDR1 LNHDA and CDR2 SQIVND come from the germline V gene (reference sequence). The DNA for the CDR3 is TGTGCCAGCGGACAGGTCTACGAGCAGTACTTC. It encodes CASGQVYEQYF.

The genes are TRBV7-9 and TRBJ1-3; D not resolved. Germline V lookup: CDR1 SEHNR, CDR2 FQNEAQ (reference sequence). The CDR3 runs to 14 residues. V was pared by 2 bases and J by 0 bases, with 5 bases between. The CDR3 region has the DNA TGTGCCAGCAGCTTAAGTCTCTCTGGAAACACCATATATTTT. Protein product: CASSLSLSGNTIYF.

The sample holds one count of this clone. The rearrangement links TRBV14 to TRBJ1-1; D gene ambiguous. The CDR3 has 17 residues. V was cut by 6 bases and J by 2 bases, with 22 bases left in between. Germline V gives CDR1 SGHDN, CDR2 FVKESK. CDR3 DNA sequence: TGTGCCAGCAGTGGATACGGACGACTGACTGGAAACACTGAAGCTTTCTTT. Protein sequence: CASSGYGRLTGNTEAFF.